Below, 4 T cell receptor beta chains from the same sample are listed, as sequenced in a study of PD-1 blockade in mismatch repair-deficient tumors. The repertoire was sequenced with immunoSEQ multiplex PCR; TCRdb's copy has only in-frame clones and lacks some. The sample lists tens of thousands of clones; 70% to 85% were seen once. Sequencing used PBMCs, obtained before pembrolizumab treatment. The receptors stem from an adult with mismatch repair-deficient cancer.

This chain connects TRBV7-9 to TRBJ2-1, with D maybe TRBD1 (6 bases). Trimming shortened V by 2 bases and J by 7 bases, and 15 bases separated the two germline ends. This CDR3 has 15 amino acids. The germline V gene has CDR1 SEHNR and CDR2 FQNEAQ (reference sequence). This CDR3 reads CASSLTQGFRNEQFF. DNA of the CDR3: TGTGCCAGCAGCTTAACACAGGGCTTTAGGAATGAGCAGTTCTTC.

The V and J genes are TRBV6-5 and TRBJ1-2, with 7 bases identical to TRBD1. CDR3 length equals 14 residues. Germline V gives CDR1 MNHEY, CDR2 SVGAGI. V shed 0 bases and J 2 bases; nucleotides not matched to a gene: 0. CDR3 sequence: CASSYSQGNYGYTF. CDR3 in DNA: TGTGCCAGCAGTTACTCACAGGGGAACTATGGCTACACCTTC.

The DNA for the CDR3 is TGTGCCAGCAGTCCCAATCGCTTTAGCTCTGGAAACACCATATATTTT. Translation gives CASSPNRFSSGNTIYF. The rearrangement uses TRBV27 and TRBJ1-3, with D uncertain. V lost 5 bases and J 0 bases, leaving 14 bases between the germline ends. The CDR3 has 16 amino acids. From germline, CDR1 is MNHEY and CDR2 SMNVEV (reference sequence).

CDR3 nucleotides: TGTGCCAGCAGCCCACCGTTTGTGGCAGGTTACTATGGCTACACCTTC. It codes for CASSPPFVAGYYGYTF. The chain is built from TRBV7-9 and TRBJ1-2, with D unclear. Germline loops: CDR1 SEHNR, CDR2 FQNEAQ (reference sequence). The CDR3 runs to 16 residues. V gave up 5 bases and J gave up 3 bases, with 19 bases separating them.